Below, 25 T cell receptor beta chains from the same sample are listed, as sequenced in a study of human T cells and chemical hapten exposure. This sample's time point: patch test 2, 6 weeks after DPC sensitization. Treatment given: therapeutic diphenylcyclopropenone sensitization with weekly scalp DPC. The study extracted total RNA from unfractionated whole blood. TCRdb used MiXCR to reprocess the RACE reads, holding one entry per CDR3 protein. The sample contains 35,000 to 50,000 distinct CDR3 sequences, 9.6% of which appear only once. The material sequenced was whole blood, taken in connection with sensitization to the hapten diphenylcyclopropenone (DPC). The receptors were sampled from a woman aged 25 to 39 with alopecia areata. Some clones in this sample may be carry-over from other donors' samples.

The V and J genes are TRBV7-9 and TRBJ1-1; D is undetermined. The CDR3 totals 13 residues. V lost 3 bases and J lost 1, with 6 bases in between. Germline CDR1 is SEHNR and CDR2 is FQNEAQ (reference sequence). The CDR3 region has the DNA TGTGCCAGCAGCTTGCAGGAGAACACTGAAGCTTTCTTT. This translates into CASSLQENTEAFF.

This clonotype was observed a handful of times. The chain has TRBV5-1 and TRBJ2-5; a weak D match, TRBD1 (6 bases). Germline lookup yields CDR1 SGHRS and CDR2 YFSETQ. V was trimmed by 4 bases and J by 5 bases, leaving 15 bases between them. CDR3 size: 14 residues. CDR3 coding DNA: TGCGCCAGCAGCCAGGGACACCGCGAGGAGACCCAGTACTTC. Its protein is CASSQGHREETQYF. Combining the CDR3 with reference TRBV5-1 and TRBJ2-5 gives the whole variable domain KAGVTQTPRYLIKTRGQQVTLSCSPISGHRSVSWYQQTPGQGLQFLFEYFSETQRNKGNFPGRFSGRQFSNSRSEMNVSTLELGDSALYLCASSQGHREETQYFGPGTRLLVL.

This clonotype showed up many times. This chain connects TRBV27 to TRBJ1-1; 7 positions match TRBD1. The germline gives CDR1 MNHEY, CDR2 SMNVEV (reference sequence). The CDR3 extends over 14 amino acids. After removal of 6 bases from V and 6 bases from J, the junction contained 10 bases not matched to a gene. CDR3: CASSRGGAGAEAFF. The CDR3 nucleotides are TGTGCCAGCAGCCGAGGGGGCGCGGGGGCTGAAGCTTTCTTT.

Many counts were recorded for this clonotype. The genes are TRBV7-2 and TRBJ1-4, with 8 bases lining up with TRBD1. J was trimmed by 6 bases and V by 5 bases; bases with no gene match: 5. Germline V gives CDR1 SGHTA, CDR2 FQGNSA. The CDR3 consists of 14 residues. CDR3 loop: CASSLTGVDEKLFF. The CDR3 DNA is TGTGCCAGCAGCCTGACAGGGGTAGATGAAAAACTGTTTTTT.

This clonotype was observed a handful of times. V is TRBV11-2 and J is TRBJ1-6, with 7 bases lining up with TRBD1. J lost 7 bases, V lost 8 bases, and 5 bases had no gene match. The CDR3 loop spans 13 amino acids. Germline CDR1 is SGHAT and CDR2 is FQNNGV. The CDR3 DNA follows: TGTGCCAGCCAAGGGGACAGCAATTCACCCCTCCACTTT. This encodes CASQGDSNSPLHF.

There are a few counts of this clonotype. The CDR3 here is CASSLGTSRTEAFF. As DNA, the CDR3 is TGTGCCAGCAGTTTGGGGACAAGTCGAACTGAAGCTTTCTTT. The V and J genes are TRBV6-2 or TRBV6-3 and TRBJ1-1, with D maybe TRBD1 (6 bases). The germline V and J ends were trimmed by 4 bases and 5 bases, with 14 bases remaining between them. Germline lookup yields CDR1 MNHEY and CDR2 SVGEGT. This CDR3 has 14 amino acids.

The chain recombines TRBV12-3 or TRBV12-4 with TRBJ2-7; 8 bases match TRBD1. The CDR3 length is 14 residues. The V and J ends lost 5 bases and 3 bases, in that order; junction bases with no gene match: 6. CDR3 in amino acids: CASSPGDRFYEQYF. CDR3 DNA: TGTGCCAGCAGTCCTGGGGACAGGTTCTACGAGCAGTACTTC.

There are many counts of this clonotype. The chain has TRBV7-3 and TRBJ2-2; D may be TRBD1 or TRBD2 (5 bases each). V gave up 5 bases and J gave up 3 bases, with 13 bases separating them. CDR3 length: 15 residues. Per the germline V gene, CDR1 is SGHTA and CDR2 is FQGTGA. CDR3 sequence (DNA): TGTGCCAGCAGCCGGGGACCCACGGACACCGGGGAGCTGTTTTTT. This codes for CASSRGPTDTGELFF.

In this sample, this clonotype turned up many times. This chain uses TRBV3-1 with TRBJ2-7; 13 bases are a match to TRBD2. The CDR3 sequence is 18 residues long. Germline values: CDR1 LGHDT, CDR2 YNNKEL (reference sequence). V lost 5 bases, J lost 7 bases, and 17 bases stayed unmatched. CDR3 protein: CASSSGGLAGATPREQYF. The CDR3 DNA follows: TGTGCCAGCAGCTCCGGTGGACTAGCGGGGGCCACCCCTCGGGAGCAGTACTTC.

This clonotype has a count of ten or more. The gene calls are TRBV11-2 and TRBJ2-1; 14 nucleotides match TRBD2. The trim removed 6 bases at V and 4 bases at J, leaving 2 bases unmatched. CDR3 length equals 15 residues. Germline lookup yields CDR1 SGHAT and CDR2 FQNNGV. Here the CDR3 reads CASRRTSGGYNEQFF. The CDR3 DNA follows: TGTGCCAGCAGAAGGACTAGCGGGGGGTACAATGAGCAGTTCTTC.

This clonotype was seen ten or more times. The chain couples TRBV27 to TRBJ1-1, with D possibly TRBD1 on 5 matching bases. Germline V gene lookup returns CDR1 MNHEY and CDR2 SMNVEV (reference sequence). The CDR3 is made up of 18 amino acids. Trimming shortened V by 2 bases and J by 3 bases, and 22 bases separated the two germline ends. The CDR3 coding sequence is TGTGCCAGCAGTTTAAAGGGGAGGGCAGGGCGAGGGTACACTGAAGCTTTCTTT. This gives the protein CASSLKGRAGRGYTEAFF.

The chain joins TRBV7-2 to TRBJ1-2; 9 bases match TRBD1. The trim removed 4 bases at V and 5 bases at J, leaving 11 bases unmatched. Germline CDR1 reads SGHTA; CDR2 reads FQGNSA. The CDR3 is 16 amino acids. In DNA, the CDR3 is TGTGCCAGCAGCTCATCAACCGGGACAGGGAGATATGGCTACACCTTC. Its protein product is CASSSSTGTGRYGYTF.

This clonotype was observed many times. This chain joins TRBV5-1 and TRBJ2-1; 8 bases line up with TRBD2. Germline assignment: CDR1 SGHRS and CDR2 YFSETQ. The CDR3 runs to 16 residues. Unmatched junction bases numbered 5, after V lost 0 bases and J lost 3 bases. Written as DNA, the CDR3 is TGCGCCAGCAGCTTGGGCCAGGCGGGGGGCTACAATGAGCAGTTCTTC. Translated: CASSLGQAGGYNEQFF.

This clonotype was counted at least ten times. The chain has TRBV12-3 or TRBV12-4 and TRBJ1-5, with unresolved D. V lost 1 base and J 2 bases, leaving 9 bases between the germline ends. The CDR3 sequence is 15 residues long. As DNA, the CDR3 is TGTGCCAGCAGTTTAGTTCCCGGCGGCAATCAGCCCCAGCATTTT. As protein: CASSLVPGGNQPQHF.

The chain carries TRBV20-1 and TRBJ1-2; D is perhaps TRBD1 (6 bases). The CDR3 contains 15 residues. CDR1 and CDR2 from the germline V gene are DFQATT and SNEGSKA (reference sequence). V lost 3 bases, J lost 3 bases, and 17 bases lay in between. CDR3 sequence reads: CSARHGRQEDYGYTF. In nucleotides, the CDR3 is TGCAGTGCTAGGCATGGACGACAGGAGGACTATGGCTACACCTTC.

The V gene is TRBV10-3, the J gene TRBJ2-5; the match to TRBD1 covers 9 bases. This CDR3 has 16 amino acids. The V gene's germline CDR1 is ENHRY and CDR2 SYGVKD. Germline trimming cut 8 bases from V and 4 bases from J; bases unmatched to any gene: 14. The CDR3 sequence is CAIHPHRGHNGETQYF. CDR3 coding DNA: TGTGCCATCCACCCCCACAGGGGGCATAATGGAGAGACCCAGTACTTC.

V gene TRBV20-1 combines with J gene TRBJ2-7; D is uncertain. V was shortened by 4 bases and J by 4 bases, with 17 bases between the two germline ends. Germline lookup yields CDR1 DFQATT and CDR2 SNEGSKA (reference sequence). The CDR3 length is 14 residues. The CDR3, as DNA: TGCAGTGCTATAAGAAACAGAGGTTATTACGAGCAGTACTTC. Translating gives CSAIRNRGYYEQYF.

The genes are TRBV9 and TRBJ1-2, with D possibly TRBD1 on 5 matching bases. V dropped 4 bases and J dropped 4 bases, with 23 bases sitting between them. This CDR3 comprises 17 residues. Germline V gene lookup returns CDR1 SGDLS and CDR2 YYNGEE. The chain's CDR3 is CASSTRDVGPRSYGYTF. The CDR3 DNA sequence: TGTGCCAGCAGCACACGGGACGTCGGGCCTCGTAGCTATGGCTACACCTTC.

The chain has TRBV6-5 and TRBJ2-5, with a weak D call TRBD1 (7 bases). The V end was cut by 7 bases, the J end by 5 bases, with 17 bases between. This CDR3 comprises 14 residues. The germline V gene has CDR1 MNHEY and CDR2 SVGAGI. DNA for the CDR3: TGTGCCAGCAAACTCCAGGGGGACTGGGAGACCCAGTACTTC. Translated, it gives CASKLQGDWETQYF.

The V call is TRBV11-1, the J call TRBJ2-7, with 9 bases that match TRBD1. The CDR3 contains 16 residues. Germline lookup yields CDR1 SGHAT and CDR2 FQDESV (reference sequence). J lost 4 bases, V lost 3 bases, and 10 bases had no gene match. The CDR3 nucleotides are TGTGCCAGCAGCTTGACCTCCGGGACAGGGTTATACGAGCAGTACTTC. This sequence encodes CASSLTSGTGLYEQYF. The full variable domain, with the rest looked up from reference TRBV11-1 and TRBJ2-7, is EAEVAQSPRYKITEKSQAVAFWCDPISGHATLYWYRQILGQGPELLVQFQDESVVDDSQLPKDRFSAERLKGVDSTLKIQPAELGDSAMYLCASSLTSGTGLYEQYFGPGTRLTVT.

The chain employs TRBV4-1 and TRBJ2-7; the D gene is possibly TRBD2 (6 bases). Trimming removed 0 bases from V and 1 base from J, with 7 bases in between. Germline V gene lookup returns CDR1 MGHRA and CDR2 YSYEKL. The CDR3 runs 14 residues. The CDR3 protein is CASSQEGGSYEQYF. CDR3 sequence (DNA): TGCGCCAGCAGCCAAGAGGGGGGATCCTACGAGCAGTACTTC.

The V gene is TRBV23-1, the J gene TRBJ2-7; D ambiguous. TRBV23-1 belongs to the ORF category, with a function that is uncertain. Trimming shortened V by 4 bases and J by 3 bases, and 16 bases separated the two germline ends. The CDR3 runs to 15 residues. The CDR3: CASSRSGLMNYEQYF. Here the CDR3 DNA reads TGCGCCAGCAGTCGTTCCGGGCTCATGAACTACGAGCAGTACTTC.

V usage is TRBV7-9 and J usage is TRBJ2-1; 7 bases are a match to TRBD2. This CDR3 has 14 amino acids. The germline V gene encodes CDR1 SEHNR and CDR2 FQNEAQ (reference sequence). V was clipped by 8 bases and J by 6 bases; unmatched bases: 10. CDR3 coding DNA: TGTGCCAGCGGGAGGCAGGGCGGGGGCAATGAGCAGTTCTTC. This sequence encodes CASGRQGGGNEQFF.

Notes on this clonotype: Sequence at one end of the junction differs from germline and may be a read error. This sequence joins TRBV7-2 and TRBJ2-5; TRBD1 is a possible D gene (6 bases). Germline V gene data show CDR1 as SGHTA and CDR2 as FQGNSA. This CDR3 spans 13 amino acids. CDR3 nucleotide sequence: TGTGTCAGCAGCTTTCCGAATGAGGGGGCCCAGTACTTC. Its translation is CVSSFPNEGAQYF.

V is TRBV29-1 and J is TRBJ2-3, with unresolved D. Per germline, CDR1 SQVTM and CDR2 ANQGSEA. The CDR3 covers 14 residues. Trimming pared 4 bases from V and 0 bases from J, leaving 11 bases between. The CDR3 coding sequence is TGCAGCGTTGGACGGATTGGGAGCACAGATACGCAGTATTTT. Its protein is CSVGRIGSTDTQYF.